The sample holds a few counts of the clone carrying this T cell receptor beta chain. Its target is not known. The data were obtained in a study of post-analysis software for immune sequencing data. Study-level results: Five or six TRBV segments were more frequent in patients than controls; TRBV5-6, TRBV5-1 and TRBV20-1 belonged to this group.

This CDR3 comprises 14 residues. V lost 0 bases and J lost 4, with 7 bases in between. CDR1 and CDR2 (germline): LGHDT, YNNKEL (reference sequence). Built from TCR beta cDNA, the libraries had unique molecular identifiers in them. TCRdb passed the PCR reads through MiXCR, listing each CDR3 protein once. The data show 600,000 to 700,000 distinct CDR3 sequences, roughly three fifths seen once. The source material was blood. This sequence joins TRBV3-1 and TRBJ2-1; tentative D call: TRBD2 (6 bases). This clonotype was sampled from a girl aged 2 to 9 with multiple sclerosis. CDR3 bases: TGTGCCAGCAGCCAAGAGGCGGGGTACAATGAGCAGTTCTTC. Its protein is CASSQEAGYNEQFF.